Listed here are 19 T cell receptor beta chains from one sample, sequenced in a study of T cell repertoires in cytomegalovirus infection. TCRdb reprocessed the reads with MiXCR, giving one entry per CDR3 protein. The sample includes 700,000 to 850,000 distinct CDR3 sequences, 32% seen only once; the top ten take 9.5% to 15%. These TCRs' antigens remain unknown. The sequenced sample was cultured CD8+ T cells from PBMCs, obtained from culture after CMV antigen stimulation. Receptors were obtained from a human donor in good health (CMV status not recorded). Some clones in this sample may be carry-over from other donors' samples.

This clonotype has just one count. The junction departs from the called germline gene at one end, perhaps through a read error. The chain is built from TRBV11-2 and TRBJ2-3; 9 bases map to TRBD2. The CDR3 is 20 residues long. Germline lookup yields CDR1 SGHAT and CDR2 FQNNGV. The CDR3 DNA follows: TGTGCCAGCAGCGCCCGGCGGACGTCAAGGACTAGCGTTAGCCCAGATATGCAGTATTTT. Amino acids: CASSARRTSRTSVSPDMQYF.

The rearrangement uses TRBV6-1 and TRBJ1-1, with TRBD1 identical over 7 bases. V shed 6 bases and J 4 bases; nucleotides not matched to a gene: 5. The CDR3 runs to 13 residues. Germline-derived CDR1 and CDR2 are MNHNS and SASEGT. The chain's CDR3 is CASSPRGITEAFF. The CDR3 DNA reads TGTGCCAGCAGCCCCAGGGGGATCACTGAAGCTTTCTTT.

The rearrangement links TRBV27 to TRBJ2-3; 7 bases align to TRBD1. V lost 6 bases to trimming and J lost 0 bases; unmatched junction nucleotides: 9. The CDR3 totals 16 residues. Per the germline V gene, CDR1 is MNHEY and CDR2 is SMNVEV (reference sequence). The CDR3 region is CASRGLGQVSTDTQYF. The DNA for the CDR3 is TGTGCCAGCAGAGGATTAGGACAGGTTAGCACAGATACGCAGTATTTT.

The rearrangement uses TRBV7-8 and TRBJ1-5; 7 bases align to TRBD1. The CDR3 covers 15 residues. The trim removed 10 bases at V and 6 bases at J, leaving 15 bases unmatched. Germline CDR1 SGHVS, CDR2 FQNEAQ. The CDR3 bases are TGTGCCACCTCCAACAGGGGCGAATCAGGTCAGCCCCAGCATTTT. Amino acid sequence: CATSNRGESGQPQHF.

The table lists this clonotype with a few counts. J is TRBJ1-2 and V is TRBV14; unclear D gene. The ends were cut back, 8 bases at V and 0 bases at J, with 10 bases in the middle. Germline CDR1 reads SGHDN; CDR2 reads FVKESK. CDR3 length: 13 amino acids. The chain's CDR3 is CASSWRANYGYTF. CDR3 bases: TGTGCCAGCTCATGGAGAGCTAACTATGGCTACACCTTC.

The genes are TRBV27 and TRBJ1-6, with 9 nucleotides matching TRBD1. Germline CDR1 and CDR2: MNHEY and SMNVEV (reference sequence). The V and J ends lost 8 bases and 9 bases, in that order; junction bases with no gene match: 14. CDR3 size: 16 residues. The CDR3 DNA follows: TGTGCCAGCTCACCCGCCCCCGGGACAGGGCTTTCACCCCTCCACTTT. Translation: CASSPAPGTGLSPLHF.

This chain connects TRBV15 to TRBJ1-1, with a weak D call TRBD1 (6 bases). This CDR3 has 13 residues. V was pared by 6 bases and J by 1 base, with 9 bases between. Germline V gene sequence: CDR1 LNHNV, CDR2 YYDKDF (reference sequence). Written as DNA, the CDR3 is TGTGCCACCAGGGGACAACAGAACACTGAAGCTTTCTTT. Its protein product is CATRGQQNTEAFF.

This chain links TRBV10-1 with TRBJ1-1, with D possibly matching TRBD1 (6 bases). The germline V gene encodes CDR1 WNHNN and CDR2 SYGVQD (reference sequence). The CDR3 extends over 14 amino acids. Trimming shortened V by 3 bases and J by 4 bases, and 12 bases separated the two germline ends. The CDR3 coding sequence is TGCGCCAGCAGTGAACAGGGTGGGAGCACTGAAGCTTTCTTT. Protein sequence: CASSEQGGSTEAFF.

V usage is TRBV6-5 and J usage is TRBJ2-7; 13 bases line up with TRBD2. CDR1 is MNHEY and CDR2 is SVGAGI in the germline V gene. This CDR3 spans 15 amino acids. J was trimmed by 4 bases and V by 5 bases; bases with no gene match: 5. Written as DNA, the CDR3 is TGTGCCAGCAGTCGCCCGACTAGCGGGGGGTACGAGCAGTACTTC. This translates into CASSRPTSGGYEQYF.

The chain links TRBV20-1 to TRBJ2-3, with 11 bases fitting TRBD2. CDR3 size: 15 residues. Germline lookup yields CDR1 DFQATT and CDR2 SNEGSKA (reference sequence). V lost 6 bases to trimming and J lost 3 bases; unmatched junction nucleotides: 8. This CDR3 is CSARVSSGGTDTQYF. The CDR3, as DNA: TGCAGTGCCCGAGTATCTAGCGGGGGGACAGATACGCAGTATTTT.

The chain has TRBV9 and TRBJ1-1; 10 positions agree with TRBD1. Per the germline V gene, CDR1 is SGDLS and CDR2 is YYNGEE. The CDR3 has 15 amino acids. The trim removed 7 bases at V and 3 bases at J, leaving 9 bases unmatched. This chain's CDR3 is CASADSGTGDTEAFF. CDR3 bases: TGTGCCAGCGCCGACTCCGGGACAGGGGACACTGAAGCTTTCTTT.

This rearrangement joins TRBV9 to TRBJ2-5; 9 bases are a match to TRBD2. The CDR3 has 15 residues. CDR1 and CDR2 from the germline V gene are SGDLS and YYNGEE. Trimming removed 2 bases from V and 3 bases from J; junction bases left unmatched: 5. Here the CDR3 DNA reads TGTGCCAGCAGCGTTGTTAGCGGGGGAAAAGAGACCCAGTACTTC. Its protein is CASSVVSGGKETQYF.

This clonotype showed up just a few times. The rearrangement joins TRBV4-3 to TRBJ1-2; 7 positions agree with TRBD1. V shed 4 bases and J 4 bases; nucleotides not matched to a gene: 6. This CDR3 spans 14 amino acids. Germline CDR1 LGHNA, CDR2 YSLEER. CDR3 in amino acids: CASSRLGTAYGYTF. Here the CDR3 DNA reads TGCGCCAGCAGCCGGCTAGGGACAGCCTATGGCTACACCTTC.

This clonotype is a singleton in its sample. The chain links TRBV7-4 to TRBJ2-4; 13 nucleotides align to TRBD2. Trimming at V came to 5 bases and at J to 0 bases, leaving 10 bases not matched to a gene. The length of the CDR3 is 19 residues. CDR1 is SGHVT and CDR2 is SQSDAQ in the germline V gene. CDR3 sequence: CASSPGTSGAWGAKNIQYF. CDR3 nucleotide sequence: TGTGCCAGCAGCCCGGGGACTAGCGGGGCTTGGGGAGCCAAAAACATTCAGTACTTC.

This clonotype occurred a few times. The genes are TRBV27 and TRBJ2-3; tentatively, D is TRBD1 or TRBD2 (6 bases each). Germline V lookup: CDR1 MNHEY, CDR2 SMNVEV (reference sequence). The CDR3 has 14 amino acids. The V and J ends lost 7 bases and 8 bases respectively, with 19 bases between them. The CDR3 region has the DNA TGTGCCAGCACCCTGGCCTTACAGGGAGGTACGCAGTATTTT. Its translation: CASTLALQGGTQYF.

The CDR3 region is CASSPKGQNTEAFF. The CDR3 region has the DNA TGTGCCAGCAGCCCCAAGGGACAGAACACTGAAGCTTTCTTT. J is TRBJ1-1 and V is TRBV7-9, with D possibly matching TRBD1 (6 bases). This CDR3 has 14 residues. V was clipped by 5 bases and J by 1 base, with 11 bases between them. The V gene's germline CDR1 is SEHNR and CDR2 FQNEAQ (reference sequence).

The genes are TRBV6-5 and TRBJ2-1; tentatively, D is TRBD1 (5 bases). V lost 5 bases and J 5 bases, leaving 10 bases between the germline ends. The germline CDR1 and CDR2 sequences are MNHEY and SVGAGI. CDR3 length equals 13 residues. The CDR3 bases are TGTGCCAGCAGTCTACAGGTCCACAATGAGCAGTTCTTC. As protein: CASSLQVHNEQFF.

This chain connects TRBV27 to TRBJ1-5; TRBD1 might be the D (5 bases). The CDR3 is made up of 14 amino acids. CDR1 and CDR2 from the germline V gene are MNHEY and SMNVEV (reference sequence). Trimming removed 5 bases from V and 7 bases from J, with 15 bases in between. In DNA, the CDR3 is TGTGCCAGCAGTCCATATAGGGGTGCCCAGCCCCAGCATTTT. It codes for CASSPYRGAQPQHF.

This clonotype was recorded many times. The CDR3 region has the DNA TGTGCCAGCAGCCCCCGGGAGGCGGTGTACTTC. Protein sequence: CASSPREAVYF. This chain uses TRBV7-2 with TRBJ2-5; 7 nucleotides match TRBD2. The CDR3 has 11 amino acids. Germline lookup yields CDR1 SGHTA and CDR2 FQGNSA. J was trimmed by 13 bases and V by 5 bases; bases with no gene match: 7.